This T cell receptor beta chain was sequenced for a study of cytomegalovirus exposure and HLA in healthy donors. On this clone: Its antigen is still unknown.

Between the trimmed V and J ends, which lost 0 bases and 2 bases, there was a span of 8 bases. This CDR3 comprises 14 residues. The germline V gene encodes CDR1 SGHDT and CDR2 YYEEEE. PCR was performed using 60 Vbeta and 13 Jbeta primers. Repertoires were generated with immunoSEQ multiplex PCR, while TCRdb's copy carries only in-frame clones and drops some. The table records approximately 150,000 clones, around 69% of them present only once. Whole-study findings and limits: A later analysis, which compared TCR beta chains of equal frequency, found the HLA-associated ones more clonally expanded. In vitro experiments confirmed that three CMV-associated chains were specific for CMV antigens. Rarity marked most TCR sequences, yet some public TCRs occurred in many donors.

This sequence joins TRBV5-6 and TRBJ1-1; no clear D. The origin of this receptor is a woman aged 25 to 39 in good health and CMV-seronegative. Sequencing was carried out using PBMCs. The CDR3, as DNA: TGTGCCAGCAGCTTGGGGCTTCGAAACACTGAAGCTTTCTTT. Its protein is CASSLGLRNTEAFF.